This entry is about one TCR beta chain. This specimen belongs to a study of blood T cell repertoires in COVID-19. Study-wide background: Sample material is recorded as cDNA or gDNA derived from T cells, B-cell-depleted T cells, or PBMCs.

Assay: immunoSEQ multiplex PCR; the TCRdb copy retains only in-frame clones and omits some. The sample lists more than 300,000 clones; roughly nine tenths were seen once. All enrollees were about 18 to 95 years old and from 20 to 30 US areas. Resolution of symptoms, clearance, or two negative PCRs was present in recovered Cohort 3 donors. The V and J ends lost 6 bases and 4 bases respectively, with 13 bases between them. This CDR3 region has 13 residues. Germline values: CDR1 SGHRS, CDR2 YFSETQ. Sequencing was carried out using PBMCs or T cells enriched from blood (not recorded which). The V call is TRBV5-1, the J call TRBJ2-5; TRBD1 might be the D (6 bases). This TCR was sampled from a woman in her thirties who had recovered from COVID-19. The CDR3 nucleotides are TGCGCCAGCAATACCCAGGGGAGAGAGACCCAGTACTTC. Protein sequence: CASNTQGRETQYF.